The 9 T cell receptor beta chains given below trace back to one sample, sequenced in a study of stem cell transplantation in POMP-related autoinflammatory disease. Clones were sequenced by immunoSEQ multiplex PCR, and TCRdb holds only the in-frame ones, with some missing. The sample lists some 600 clones; about 90% were seen once. What was sequenced was CD4+ follicular helper T cells (Tfh) from PBMCs. The receptors stem from a human donor in good health.

This clone was seen once. This chain links TRBV18 with TRBJ1-4; perhaps TRBD1 as D (5 bases). Trimming stripped 8 bases from V and 3 bases from J, with 10 bases between. The germline CDR1 and CDR2 sequences are KGHSH and LQKENI. This CDR3 comprises 13 residues. This CDR3 reads CASTRGANEKLFF. DNA for the CDR3: TGTGCCAGCACACGGGGGGCTAATGAAAAACTGTTTTTT.

The V and J genes are TRBV28 and TRBJ2-2; no definite D call. CDR3 length equals 17 residues. The V end was cut by 7 bases, the J end by 2 bases, with 20 bases between. Per germline, CDR1 MDHEN and CDR2 SYDVKM. The CDR3: CASTTAVGPPNTGELFF. The CDR3 nucleotides read TGTGCCAGCACCACGGCGGTTGGTCCGCCTAACACCGGGGAGCTGTTTTTT.

This chain uses TRBV11-2 with TRBJ1-1; D gene uncertain. The ends were cut back, 0 bases at V and 3 bases at J, with 8 bases in the middle. Germline assignment: CDR1 SGHAT and CDR2 FQNNGV. The CDR3 has 14 amino acids. CDR3 region: CASSLDGGHTEAFF. Written as DNA, the CDR3 is TGTGCCAGCAGCTTAGACGGCGGGCACACTGAAGCTTTCTTT.

V gene TRBV27 combines with J gene TRBJ2-2; D is unclear. The CDR3 is 15 amino acids. V lost 6 bases, J lost 0 bases, and 11 bases lay in between. Germline CDR1 MNHEY, CDR2 SMNVEV (reference sequence). CDR3 protein: CASRRPGPNTGELFF. CDR3 coding DNA: TGTGCCAGCAGACGCCCGGGTCCGAACACCGGGGAGCTGTTTTTT.

The V call is TRBV5-1, the J call TRBJ1-2; D is ambiguous. Trimming shortened V by 6 bases and J by 1 base, and 13 bases separated the two germline ends. The germline V gene encodes CDR1 SGHRS and CDR2 YFSETQ. CDR3 size: 14 residues. The CDR3, as DNA: TGCGCCAGCACCGACCCTGCCCGTAACTATGGCTACACCTTC. As protein: CASTDPARNYGYTF.

This clone showed up just once. The rearrangement joins TRBV7-9 to TRBJ1-2; possibly TRBD1 for D (5 bases). This CDR3 is 12 amino acids long. Deletions cut 4 bases from V and 8 bases from J, with 11 bases between. Germline CDR1 and CDR2: SEHNR and FQNEAQ (reference sequence). CDR3 sequence (DNA): TGTGCCAGCAGCTCAGGGACCGTGGGCTACACCTTC. It encodes CASSSGTVGYTF.

The rearrangement links TRBV15 to TRBJ2-1; tentatively, D is TRBD2 (5 bases). The V gene's germline CDR1 is LNHNV and CDR2 YYDKDF (reference sequence). The CDR3 length is 14 residues. Deletions cut 0 bases from V and 4 bases from J, with 7 bases between. Here the CDR3 DNA reads TGTGCCACCAGCAGAGAGCCGGGATACAATGAGCAGTTCTTC. It yields the protein CATSREPGYNEQFF. Combining the CDR3 with reference TRBV15 and TRBJ2-1 gives the whole variable domain DAMVIQNPRYQVTQFGKPVTLSCSQTLNHNVMYWYQQKSSQAPKLLFHYYDKDFNNEADTPDNFQSRRPNTSFCFLDIRSPGLGDTAMYLCATSREPGYNEQFFGPGTRLTVL.

The chain recombines TRBV9 with TRBJ2-7; D perhaps matches TRBD2 (6 bases). The ends were cut back, 0 bases at V and 4 bases at J, with 11 bases in the middle. The CDR3 is made up of 14 amino acids. The germline V gene encodes CDR1 SGDLS and CDR2 YYNGEE. CDR3 sequence (DNA): TGTGCCAGCAGCGTAGGGACTACAGAATACGAGCAGTACTTC. The encoded protein is CASSVGTTEYEQYF.

V usage is TRBV18 and J usage is TRBJ1-1; D possibly corresponds to TRBD1 (6 bases). The V gene's germline CDR1 is KGHSH and CDR2 LQKENI. The CDR3 consists of 14 residues. Deletions cut 0 bases from V and 14 bases from J, with 19 bases between. The CDR3 sequence is CASSPPVSVGGVFF. The CDR3 coding sequence is TGTGCCAGCTCACCACCAGTTTCGGTAGGGGGAGTCTTCTTT.